Below, 28 T cell receptor beta chains from the same sample are listed, as sequenced in a study of CD8+CD57+ T cells in acquired aplastic anemia. For CDR3 and TCR beta VDJ profiling, genomic DNA was the template used. TCRdb recomputed calls from the reads with MiXCR, one row per CDR3 protein. The sample lists 400,000 to 450,000 distinct CDR3 sequences; around 72% were seen once. Material for sequencing was sorted CD4+, CD8+, or CD8+CD57+ T cells (not recorded which) from PBMCs. The receptors stem from a human donor in good health, serving as a control.

The V and J genes are TRBV20-1 and TRBJ2-1; unclear D gene. CDR1 and CDR2 from the germline V gene are DFQATT and SNEGSKA (reference sequence). V lost 2 bases and J 3 bases, leaving 11 bases between the germline ends. The CDR3 contains 14 residues. CDR3: CSARLTFLYNEQFF. CDR3 sequence (DNA): TGCAGTGCTAGACTCACCTTTCTCTACAATGAGCAGTTCTTC.

V is TRBV7-2 and J is TRBJ2-2; weak D call: TRBD1 (6 bases). Trimming left V 11 bases short and J 15 bases short, with 31 bases between. This CDR3 is built from 15 residues. CDR1 and CDR2 from the germline V gene are SGHTA and FQGNSA. The CDR3 here is CAGTGSGANVLTLFF. The CDR3 nucleotides read TGTGCCGGTACAGGGTCTGGTGCCAACGTCCTGACTTTGTTTTTT. The full variable domain, in which reference TRBV7-2 and TRBJ2-2 provide the parts outside the CDR3, is GAGVSQSPSNKVTEKGKDVELRCDPISGHTALYWYRQSLGQGLEFLIYFQGNSAPDKSGLPSDRFSAERTGGSVSTLTIQRTQQEDSAVYLCAGTGSGANVLTLFFGEGSRLTVL.

At least ten counts were recorded for this clonotype. This chain connects TRBV9 to TRBJ1-4; perhaps TRBD1 as D (5 bases). Germline V gene data show CDR1 as SGDLS and CDR2 as YYNGEE. This CDR3 has 14 residues. Trimming removed 2 bases from V and 16 bases from J, with 21 bases in between. CDR3 nucleotides: TGTGCCAGCAGCGTGTCGGGACTAGTCTACGAGCAGTTTTTT. Its protein product is CASSVSGLVYEQFF.

The CDR3 coding sequence is TGTGCCAGCAGGGCTGGGGGGGGGCCAGTGACCCAGTACCAGTACTTC. Translating gives CASRAGGGPVTQYQYF. This chain connects TRBV7-6 to TRBJ2-5; D might be TRBD2 (7 bases). CDR1 and CDR2 (germline): SGHVS, FNYEAQ. V was clipped by 6 bases and J by 10 bases, with 27 bases between them. The CDR3 covers 16 residues.

The V and J genes are TRBV24-1 and TRBJ2-3, with D maybe TRBD1 (6 bases). Per the germline V gene, CDR1 is KGHDR and CDR2 is SFDVKD. Trimming stripped 5 bases from V and 6 bases from J, with 14 bases between. This CDR3 contains 14 residues. This CDR3 reads CATSATGPVDTQYF. The CDR3 region has the DNA TGTGCCACCAGTGCAACAGGGCCCGTGGATACGCAGTATTTT.

V is TRBV4-3 and J is TRBJ1-1; possible D gene TRBD1, 6 bases. Germline lookup yields CDR1 LGHNA and CDR2 YSLEER. The CDR3 is 12 residues long. Here the CDR3 DNA reads TGCGGCTGCAGCAGCCTGGACAGTGAAGCTTTCTTT. Its translation: CGCSSLDSEAFF.

The gene calls are TRBV20-1 and TRBJ1-5, with D possibly TRBD1 on 6 matching bases. The CDR3 runs 12 residues. Trimming took 0 bases from V and 14 from J, leaving 14 bases between them. Per the germline V gene, CDR1 is DFQATT and CDR2 is SNEGSKA (reference sequence). This CDR3 reads CSAREPYRDEHF. Here the CDR3 DNA reads TGCAGTGCTAGAGAGCCTTACAGGGATGAGCATTTT.

This chain uses TRBV5-4 with TRBJ1-1; D is undetermined. Germline CDR1 and CDR2: SGHNT and YYREEE (reference sequence). V was clipped by 3 bases and J by 3 bases, with 9 bases between them. The CDR3 contains 13 residues. In DNA, the CDR3 is TGTGCCAGCAGCTCACAAACCCACACTGAAGCTTTCTTT. Its translation: CASSSQTHTEAFF.

The chain joins TRBV12-3 or TRBV12-4 to TRBJ1-2; 7 bases match TRBD1. CDR3 length equals 15 residues. V was clipped by 5 bases and J by 6 bases; unmatched bases: 12. The CDR3 coding sequence is TGTGCCAGCAGTGGCCTCGGGGGGACAGCCGATGGCTACACCTTC. Amino acid sequence: CASSGLGGTADGYTF.

This clonotype was seen many times. The J gene is TRBJ2-5, the V gene TRBV20-1, with D perhaps being TRBD1 or TRBD2 (6 bases each). Germline V gives CDR1 DFQATT, CDR2 SNEGSKA (reference sequence). This CDR3 region has 16 residues. V was trimmed by 3 bases and J by 5 bases, leaving 22 bases between them. The CDR3 nucleotides are TGCAGTGCTAGGGGGGGAAGCAGGGGCCAGCGGGAGACCCAGTACTTC. Translated: CSARGGSRGQRETQYF.

This clonotype was seen ten or more times. The rearrangement uses TRBV7-9 and TRBJ1-3, with 7 bases matching TRBD1. The CDR3 consists of 16 residues. CDR1 and CDR2 (germline): SEHNR, FQNEAQ (reference sequence). Trimming removed 6 bases from V and 0 bases from J; junction bases left unmatched: 8. The CDR3 here is CASSFVRDSSGNTIYF. The CDR3 DNA follows: TGTGCCAGCAGTTTCGTACGGGACAGCTCTGGAAACACCATATATTTT.

This rearrangement joins TRBV12-3 or TRBV12-4 to TRBJ1-6; D perhaps matches TRBD1 (5 bases). The CDR3 length is 14 residues. Trimming shortened V by 6 bases and J by 4 bases, and 10 bases separated the two germline ends. CDR3 nucleotide sequence: TGTGCCAGCAGCCCGGACACTTATAATTCACCCCTCCACTTT. Amino acid sequence: CASSPDTYNSPLHF.

V and J are TRBV7-6 and TRBJ2-7; TRBD2 aligns across 10 bases. The CDR3 is made up of 16 amino acids. Germline V gene data show CDR1 as SGHVS and CDR2 as FNYEAQ. The V gene end was trimmed by 5 bases and the J gene end by 2 bases; junction bases not matched to a gene: 9. This CDR3 reads CASSLSGGARTYEQYF. DNA of the CDR3: TGTGCCAGCAGCCTGAGCGGGGGGGCGCGGACCTACGAGCAGTACTTC.

V and J are TRBV5-1 and TRBJ2-7; no clear D. Germline CDR1 SGHRS, CDR2 YFSETQ. V dropped 4 bases and J dropped 9 bases, with 20 bases sitting between them. This CDR3 comprises 14 residues. CDR3 amino acids: CASSPNQGLAAQYF. CDR3 coding DNA: TGCGCCAGCAGCCCGAATCAAGGGTTGGCCGCGCAGTACTTC.

V gene TRBV20-1 combines with J gene TRBJ2-5; 10 bases map to TRBD1. CDR3 length: 12 residues. Per germline, CDR1 DFQATT and CDR2 SNEGSKA (reference sequence). The V gene end was trimmed by 5 bases and the J gene end by 8 bases; junction bases not matched to a gene: 5. The CDR3 is CSAWDRGETQYF. The CDR3 DNA is TGCAGTGCTTGGGACAGGGGAGAAACCCAGTACTTC.

This clonotype was seen more than once but under ten times. At one of its ends the junction is not consistent with the germline gene, which may arise from a read error. The chain recombines TRBV29-1 with TRBJ2-7; the match to TRBD2 covers 10 bases. The germline V gene has CDR1 SQVTM and CDR2 ANQGSEA. The CDR3 length is 16 residues. CDR3 nucleotide sequence: TGCAGCGTCGAAGGTGGGATTAGCGGGAGGACCTACGAGCAGTACTTC. Its translation is CSVEGGISGRTYEQYF.

To note about this clonotype: Relative to the germline gene, one junction end is altered; a read error may explain this. The chain has TRBV2 and TRBJ2-7; TRBD1 is a possible D gene (6 bases). The CDR3 spans 15 residues. The germline CDR1 and CDR2 sequences are SNHLY and FYNNEI. CDR3 DNA: TGTGCCACCAGCAGAGATCCGCTACAGGGCAACGAGAAGTACTTC. As protein: CATSRDPLQGNEKYF.

This clonotype was recorded at least ten times. This chain joins TRBV11-2 and TRBJ1-1; D remains unclear. The CDR3 spans 15 residues. V was clipped by 0 bases and J by 6 bases, with 14 bases between them. CDR1 SGHAT and CDR2 FQNNGV come from the germline V gene. The CDR3 spells CASSLDGVMGPEAFF. The CDR3 DNA sequence: TGTGCCAGCAGCTTAGATGGGGTTATGGGCCCTGAAGCTTTCTTT.

This clonotype was detected ten times or more. This rearrangement joins TRBV6-2 or TRBV6-3 to TRBJ1-2; the D is unclear. Trimming took off 0 bases at V and 4 bases at J, with 12 bases between the two ends. Germline assignment: CDR1 MNHEY and CDR2 SVGEGT. The CDR3 is 15 amino acids. The DNA for the CDR3 is TGTGCCAGCAGTTACTCGAGGCTGGACCGCTATGGCTACACCTTC. Amino acids: CASSYSRLDRYGYTF.

The sample holds one count of this clonotype. The chain combines TRBV20-1 with TRBJ2-7; weak D call: TRBD2 (5 bases). V was trimmed by 0 bases and J by 4 bases, leaving 10 bases between them. Germline loops: CDR1 DFQATT, CDR2 SNEGSKA (reference sequence). This CDR3 has 13 residues. The CDR3 DNA reads as TGCAGTGCTAGAGAGTCGGGGTCGTACGAGCAGTACTTC. The encoded protein is CSARESGSYEQYF.

This chain links TRBV20-1 with TRBJ1-5; D gene ambiguous. Germline lookup yields CDR1 DFQATT and CDR2 SNEGSKA (reference sequence). The CDR3 totals 13 residues. The ends were cut back, 1 base at V and 10 bases at J, with 14 bases in the middle. The CDR3 DNA reads TGCAGTGCTAGAGTACAGCGCAGTCGCCCCCAGCATTTT. Translation gives CSARVQRSRPQHF.

V gene TRBV10-2 combines with J gene TRBJ1-2, with D perhaps matching TRBD1 (6 bases). The CDR3 has 15 residues. CDR1 WSHSY and CDR2 SAAADI come from the germline V gene. The V end was cut by 2 bases, the J end by 4 bases, with 14 bases between. The CDR3 region is CASSEGAGAFYGYTF. CDR3 coding DNA: TGCGCCAGCAGTGAGGGGGCAGGGGCTTTCTATGGCTACACCTTC.

The rearrangement links TRBV15 to TRBJ1-1; D is uncertain. In germline, CDR1 is LNHNV, CDR2 YYDKDF (reference sequence). Trimming took 7 bases from V and 3 from J, leaving 6 bases between them. This CDR3 is 11 amino acids long. CDR3 residues: CATISDTEAFF. The CDR3 DNA is TGTGCCACCATAAGTGACACTGAAGCTTTCTTT.

The table lists this clonotype with many counts. The chain carries TRBV11-2 and TRBJ2-7, with D uncertain. This CDR3 is built from 12 residues. The germline gives CDR1 SGHAT, CDR2 FQNNGV. The V end was cut by 5 bases, the J end by 12 bases, with 17 bases between. CDR3 protein: CASSPPGSPWYF. The CDR3 nucleotides read TGTGCCAGCAGCCCTCCTGGCAGCCCCTGGTACTTC.

Turning to this clonotype: This CDR3 is missing its conserved last phenylalanine or tryptophan, likely due to a read error. The DNA is left out, because the CDR3 cannot be placed on it with certainty; the CDR3 is given as TCRdb lists it. The genes are TRBV7-6 and TRBJ1-5. The CDR3 has 13 amino acids, counting both end residues. The germline CDR1 and CDR2 sequences are SGHVS and FNYEAQ. The CDR3 sequence is CASSLGRLTDTQY.

A word on this clonotype: Compared with germline, one end of the junction differs, possibly owing to a read error. V gene TRBV6-5 combines with J gene TRBJ1-3, with D maybe TRBD1 (6 bases). This CDR3 comprises 16 residues. Germline V CDR1 and CDR2: MNHEY, SVGAGI. Written as DNA, the CDR3 is TGTGCCACCGAGCCTGGGGATACGGGGGCTGGAAGCACCACATATTTT. It is translated as CATEPGDTGAGSTTYF.

CDR3 loop: CSASRLAASSYEQYF. Written as DNA, the CDR3 is TGCAGTGCTAGTAGACTAGCGGCCAGCTCCTACGAGCAGTACTTC. The chain carries TRBV20-1 and TRBJ2-7; 9 bases agree with TRBD2. Trimming removed 3 bases from V and 0 bases from J; junction bases left unmatched: 6. CDR1 is DFQATT, CDR2 SNEGSKA, per germline (reference sequence). The CDR3 spans 15 residues.

Turning to this clonotype: This may be a read error, as it is one base from a much larger clone. The chain is built from TRBV28 and TRBJ2-7; 7 bases line up with TRBD2. Germline CDR1 is MDHEN and CDR2 is SYDVKM. This CDR3 region has 13 residues. The CDR3, as DNA: TGTGCCACAACGGGGGGAGGGCTCTACAAGCAGTACTTC. Its protein is CATTGGGLYKQYF. Full variable domain (rest looked up from reference TRBV28 and TRBJ2-7): DVKVTQSSRYLVKRTGEKVFLECVQDMDHENMFWYRQDPGLGLRLIYFSYDVKMKEKGDIPEGYSVSREKKERFSLILESASTNQTSMYLCATTGGGLYKQYFGPGTRLTVT.